A selection of T cell receptor beta chains follows, all from one sample in a study of blood T cells in healthy people across ages. TCRdb re-analysed the 5' RACE reads in MiXCR, keeping a single row per CDR3 protein. This table has around 1.5 million distinct CDR3 sequences, 42% appearing once. The sample was blood. All receptors come from a young woman in good health. Both conserved end residues are part of each CDR3. The order of the fields is clone size, V gene, D gene, J gene, CDR3 protein, CDR3 DNA. D genes are given only for firm matches. Only some rows state a clone size, as once, few, many or a class for expanded clones.

few	TRBV29-1	-	TRBJ2-2	CSTPGFDGELFF	TGCAGCACTCCAGGGTTTGACGGGGAGTTGTTTTTT
few	TRBV5-6	-	TRBJ2-5	CASSSTGSQETQYF	TGTGCCAGCAGCTCGACAGGATCCCAAGAGACCCAGTACTTC
many	TRBV9	-	TRBJ2-1	CASAGQGEQFF	TGTGCCAGCGCGGGGCAGGGTGAGCAGTTCTTC
-	TRBV20-1	TRBD1	TRBJ1-1	CSAVQGDTEAFF	TGCAGTGCCGTACAGGGGGACACTGAAGCTTTCTTT
-	TRBV28	-	TRBJ2-3	CASSLRTPYTSTDTQYF	TGTGCCAGCAGTTTAAGGACTCCTTACACGAGCACAGATACGCAGTATTTT
few	TRBV5-1	-	TRBJ2-7	CASSLKAHGTSNVEQYF	TGCGCCAGCAGCTTGAAGGCACACGGGACGTCAAACGTCGAGCAGTACTTC
-	TRBV6-5	-	TRBJ1-2	CASSYQGFSSDGYTF	TGTGCCAGCAGTTACCAGGGGTTCTCGTCGGATGGCTACACCTTC
few	TRBV12-3/TRBV12-4	TRBD1	TRBJ2-7	CASSSRDRGDEQYF	TGTGCCAGCAGCTCCAGAGACAGGGGCGACGAGCAGTACTTC
-	TRBV15	-	TRBJ2-7	CATSRDGSYNEQYF	TGTGCCACCAGCAGAGATGGCTCATACAATGAGCAGTACTTC
-	TRBV6-2/TRBV6-3	-	TRBJ2-5	CASSSPVGTQETQYF	TGTGCCAGCAGCTCCCCGGTGGGAACCCAAGAGACCCAGTACTTC
-	TRBV6-1	-	TRBJ2-3	CASSTGTKGNTDTQYF	TGTGCCAGCAGTACCGGGACAAAGGGAAACACAGATACGCAGTATTTT
few	TRBV7-6	-	TRBJ2-7	CASSLASTGTYEQYF	TGTGCCAGCAGCTTAGCGTCGACAGGGACTTACGAGCAGTACTTC
few	TRBV15	TRBD2	TRBJ2-3	CATSRARLASLTDTQYF	TGTGCCACCAGCAGAGCCCGACTAGCGTCTCTCACAGATACGCAGTATTTT
few	TRBV6-6	-	TRBJ2-3	CASSYSIAATDTQYF	TGTGCCAGCAGTTACTCGATTGCGGCGACAGATACGCAGTATTTT